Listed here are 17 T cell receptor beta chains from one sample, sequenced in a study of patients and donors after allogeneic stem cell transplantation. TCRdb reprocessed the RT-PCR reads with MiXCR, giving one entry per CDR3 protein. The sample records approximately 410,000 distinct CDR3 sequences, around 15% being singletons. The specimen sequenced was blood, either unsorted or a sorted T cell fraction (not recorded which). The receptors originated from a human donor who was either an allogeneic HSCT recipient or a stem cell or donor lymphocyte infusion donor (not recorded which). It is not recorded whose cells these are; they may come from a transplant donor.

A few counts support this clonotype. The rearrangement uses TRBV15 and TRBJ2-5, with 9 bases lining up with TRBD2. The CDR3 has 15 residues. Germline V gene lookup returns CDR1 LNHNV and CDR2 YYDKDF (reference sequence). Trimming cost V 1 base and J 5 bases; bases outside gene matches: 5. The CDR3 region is CATSRVAGEHETQYF. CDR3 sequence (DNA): TGTGCCACCAGCAGAGTAGCGGGAGAACATGAGACCCAGTACTTC.

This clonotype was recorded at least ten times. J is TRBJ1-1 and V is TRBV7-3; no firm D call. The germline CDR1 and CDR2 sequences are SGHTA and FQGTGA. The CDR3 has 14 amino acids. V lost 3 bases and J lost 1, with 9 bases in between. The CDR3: CASSLEDWNTEAFF. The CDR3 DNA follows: TGTGCCAGCAGCTTGGAGGATTGGAACACTGAAGCTTTCTTT.

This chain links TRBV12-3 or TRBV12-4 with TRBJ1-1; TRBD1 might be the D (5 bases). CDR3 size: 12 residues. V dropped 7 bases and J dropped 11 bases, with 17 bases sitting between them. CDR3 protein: CASTKYGGGAFF. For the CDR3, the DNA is TGTGCCAGCACTAAATACGGGGGAGGCGCTTTCTTT.

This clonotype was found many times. The CDR3 DNA follows: TGCGCCAGCAGCCAATCCGAGGTAACAGATACGCAGTATTTT. Translated, it gives CASSQSEVTDTQYF. This chain links TRBV4-1 with TRBJ2-3; the D is unclear. Trimming pared 2 bases from V and 3 bases from J, leaving 9 bases between. The CDR3 has 14 amino acids. CDR1 is MGHRA, CDR2 YSYEKL, per germline.

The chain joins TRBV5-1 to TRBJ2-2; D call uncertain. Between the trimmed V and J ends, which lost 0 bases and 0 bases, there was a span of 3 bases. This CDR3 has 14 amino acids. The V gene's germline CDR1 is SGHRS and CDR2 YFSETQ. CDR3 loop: CASSLGSNTGELFF. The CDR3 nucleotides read TGCGCCAGCAGCTTGGGTTCGAACACCGGGGAGCTGTTTTTT.

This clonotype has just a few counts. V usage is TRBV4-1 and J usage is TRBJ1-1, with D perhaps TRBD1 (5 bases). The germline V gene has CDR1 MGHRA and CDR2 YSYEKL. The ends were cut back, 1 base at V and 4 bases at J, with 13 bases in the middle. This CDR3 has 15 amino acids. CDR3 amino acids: CASSQVGHGSTEAFF. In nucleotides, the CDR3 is TGCGCCAGCAGCCAAGTAGGACATGGGAGCACTGAAGCTTTCTTT.

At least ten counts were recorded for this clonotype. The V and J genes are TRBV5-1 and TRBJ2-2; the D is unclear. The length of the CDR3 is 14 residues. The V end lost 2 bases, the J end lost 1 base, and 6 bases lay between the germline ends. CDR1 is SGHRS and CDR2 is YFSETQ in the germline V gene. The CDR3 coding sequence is TGCGCCAGCAGCTTCGCGTTGAACACCGGGGAGCTGTTTTTT. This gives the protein CASSFALNTGELFF.

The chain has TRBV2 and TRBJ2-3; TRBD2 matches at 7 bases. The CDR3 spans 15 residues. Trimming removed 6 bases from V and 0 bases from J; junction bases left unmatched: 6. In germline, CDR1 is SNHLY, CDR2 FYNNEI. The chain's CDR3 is CASRTSQRSTDTQYF. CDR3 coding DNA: TGTGCCAGCAGGACTAGCCAACGAAGCACAGATACGCAGTATTTT.

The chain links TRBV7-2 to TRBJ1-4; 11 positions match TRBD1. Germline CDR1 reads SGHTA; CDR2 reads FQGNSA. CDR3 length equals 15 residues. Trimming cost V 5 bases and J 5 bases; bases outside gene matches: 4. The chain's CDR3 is CASSRRTGGNEKLFF. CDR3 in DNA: TGTGCCAGCAGCAGACGGACAGGGGGCAATGAAAAACTGTTTTTT.

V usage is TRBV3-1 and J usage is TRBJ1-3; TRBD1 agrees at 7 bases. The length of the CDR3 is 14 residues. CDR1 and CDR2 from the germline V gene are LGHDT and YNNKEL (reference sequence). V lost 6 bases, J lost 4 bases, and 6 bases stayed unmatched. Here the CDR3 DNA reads TGTGCCAGCAGTCATCAGGGGGTGGGAAACACCATATATTTT. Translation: CASSHQGVGNTIYF.

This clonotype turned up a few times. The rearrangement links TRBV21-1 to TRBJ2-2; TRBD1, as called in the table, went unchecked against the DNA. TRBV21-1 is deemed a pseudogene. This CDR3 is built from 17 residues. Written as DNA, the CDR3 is TGTGCCAGCAGCATTGTCCGGGACAGGGGGATTACCGGGGAGCTGTTTTTT. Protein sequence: CASSIVRDRGITGELFF.

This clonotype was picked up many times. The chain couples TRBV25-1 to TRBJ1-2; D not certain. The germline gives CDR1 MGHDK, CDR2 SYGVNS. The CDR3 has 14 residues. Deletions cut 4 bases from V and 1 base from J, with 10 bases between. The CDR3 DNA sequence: TGTGCCAGCAGTGCAAAGGCCCGTAACTATGGCTACACCTTC. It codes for CASSAKARNYGYTF.

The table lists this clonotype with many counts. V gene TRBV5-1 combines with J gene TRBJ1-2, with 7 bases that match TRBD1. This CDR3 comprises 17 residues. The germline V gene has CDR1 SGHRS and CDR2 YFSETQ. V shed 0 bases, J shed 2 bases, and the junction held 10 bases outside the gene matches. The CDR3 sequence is CASSLDPGQPGNYGYTF. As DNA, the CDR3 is TGCGCCAGCAGCTTGGATCCGGGACAGCCTGGGAACTATGGCTACACCTTC.

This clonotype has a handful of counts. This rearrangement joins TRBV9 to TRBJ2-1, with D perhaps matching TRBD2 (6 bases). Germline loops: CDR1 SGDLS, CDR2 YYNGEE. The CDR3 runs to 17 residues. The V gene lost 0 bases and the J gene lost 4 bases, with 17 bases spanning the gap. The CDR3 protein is CASSVEGGYGNYNEQFF. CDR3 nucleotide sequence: TGTGCCAGCAGCGTAGAAGGAGGGTATGGAAATTACAATGAGCAGTTCTTC.

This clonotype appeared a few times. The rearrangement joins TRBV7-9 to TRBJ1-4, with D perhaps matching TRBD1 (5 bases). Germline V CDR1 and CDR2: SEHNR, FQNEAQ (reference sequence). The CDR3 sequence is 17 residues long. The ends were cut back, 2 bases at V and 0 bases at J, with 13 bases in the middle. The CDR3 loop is CASSLRGWGATNEKLFF. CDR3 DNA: TGTGCCAGCAGCTTAAGGGGCTGGGGAGCAACTAATGAAAAACTGTTTTTT.

The CDR3 here is CASSQGTIRTGELFF. The CDR3 coding sequence is TGCGCCAGCAGCCAAGGGACTATACGCACCGGGGAGCTGTTTTTT. The V and J genes are TRBV4-1 and TRBJ2-2; perhaps TRBD2 as D (6 bases). Germline CDR1 is MGHRA and CDR2 is YSYEKL. The germline V and J ends were trimmed by 1 base and 4 bases, with 10 bases remaining between them. The CDR3 is made up of 15 amino acids.

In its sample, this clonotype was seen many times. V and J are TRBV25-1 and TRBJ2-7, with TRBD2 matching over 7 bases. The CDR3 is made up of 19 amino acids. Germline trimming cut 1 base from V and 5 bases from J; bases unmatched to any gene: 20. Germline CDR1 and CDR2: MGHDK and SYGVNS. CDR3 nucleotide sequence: TGTGCCAGCAGTGAATCGTGGGGGGGTAACCCACATTACGGGAACGAGCAGTACTTC. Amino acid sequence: CASSESWGGNPHYGNEQYF.